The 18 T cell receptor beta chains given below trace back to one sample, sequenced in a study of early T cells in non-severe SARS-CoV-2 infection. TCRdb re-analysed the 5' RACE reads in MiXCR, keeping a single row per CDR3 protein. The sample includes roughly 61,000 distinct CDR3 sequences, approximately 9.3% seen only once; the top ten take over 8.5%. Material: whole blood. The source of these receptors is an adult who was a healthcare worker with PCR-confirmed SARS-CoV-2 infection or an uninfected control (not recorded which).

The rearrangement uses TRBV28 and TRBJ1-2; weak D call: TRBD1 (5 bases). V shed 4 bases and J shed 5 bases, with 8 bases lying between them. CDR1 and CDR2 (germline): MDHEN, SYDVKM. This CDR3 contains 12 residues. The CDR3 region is CASSSTAYGYTF. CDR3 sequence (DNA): TGTGCCAGCAGTTCGACAGCTTATGGCTACACCTTC.

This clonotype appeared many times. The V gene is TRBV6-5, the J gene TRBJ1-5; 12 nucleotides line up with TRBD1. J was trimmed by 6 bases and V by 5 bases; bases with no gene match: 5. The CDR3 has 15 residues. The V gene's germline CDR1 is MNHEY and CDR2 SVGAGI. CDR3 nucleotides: TGTGCCAGCAGTCGGGACAGGGGGCGAGGTCAGCCCCAGCATTTT. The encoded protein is CASSRDRGRGQPQHF.

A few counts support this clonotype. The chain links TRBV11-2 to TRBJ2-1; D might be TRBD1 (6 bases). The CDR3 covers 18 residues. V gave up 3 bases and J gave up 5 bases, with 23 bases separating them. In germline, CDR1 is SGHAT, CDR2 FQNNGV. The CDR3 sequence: CASSFLGAGRGKDNEQFF. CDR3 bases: TGTGCCAGCAGCTTCCTCGGTGCCGGCAGGGGAAAAGACAATGAGCAGTTCTTC.

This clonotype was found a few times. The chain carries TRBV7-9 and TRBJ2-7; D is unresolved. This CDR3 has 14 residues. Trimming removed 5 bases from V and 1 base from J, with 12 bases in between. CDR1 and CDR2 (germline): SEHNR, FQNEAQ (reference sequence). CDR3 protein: CASSPPAPSYEQYF. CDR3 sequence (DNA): TGTGCCAGCAGCCCCCCGGCCCCGTCCTACGAGCAGTACTTC.

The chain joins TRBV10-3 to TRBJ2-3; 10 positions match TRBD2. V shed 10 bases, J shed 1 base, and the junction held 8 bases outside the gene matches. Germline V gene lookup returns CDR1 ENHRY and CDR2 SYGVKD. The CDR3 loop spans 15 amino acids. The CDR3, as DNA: TGTGCCACCCTACACGGACTAGCGGGCACAGATACGCAGTATTTT. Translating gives CATLHGLAGTDTQYF.

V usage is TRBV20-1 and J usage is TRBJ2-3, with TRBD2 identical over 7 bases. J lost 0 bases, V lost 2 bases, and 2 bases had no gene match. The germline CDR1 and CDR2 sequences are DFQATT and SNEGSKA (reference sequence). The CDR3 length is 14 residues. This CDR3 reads CSARLADSTDTQYF. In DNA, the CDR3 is TGCAGTGCTAGACTAGCGGATAGCACAGATACGCAGTATTTT.

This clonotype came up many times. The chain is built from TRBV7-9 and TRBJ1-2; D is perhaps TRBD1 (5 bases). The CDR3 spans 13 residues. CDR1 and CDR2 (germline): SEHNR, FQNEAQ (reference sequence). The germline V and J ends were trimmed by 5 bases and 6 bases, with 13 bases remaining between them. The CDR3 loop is CASSLIGGDGYTF. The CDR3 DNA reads TGTGCCAGCAGCCTAATTGGGGGTGATGGCTACACCTTC.

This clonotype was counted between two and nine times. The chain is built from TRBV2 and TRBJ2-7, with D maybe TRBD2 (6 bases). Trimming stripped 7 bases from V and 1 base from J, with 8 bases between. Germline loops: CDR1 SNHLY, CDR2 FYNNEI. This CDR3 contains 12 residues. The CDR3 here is CASTRGSYEQYF. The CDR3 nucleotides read TGTGCCAGCACCCGGGGGTCCTACGAGCAGTACTTC.

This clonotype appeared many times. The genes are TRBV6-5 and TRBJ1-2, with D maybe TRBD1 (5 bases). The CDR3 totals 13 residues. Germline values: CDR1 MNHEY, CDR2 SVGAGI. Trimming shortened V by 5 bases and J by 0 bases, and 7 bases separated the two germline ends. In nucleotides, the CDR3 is TGTGCCAGCAGTCGGACATCTAACTATGGCTACACCTTC. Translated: CASSRTSNYGYTF.

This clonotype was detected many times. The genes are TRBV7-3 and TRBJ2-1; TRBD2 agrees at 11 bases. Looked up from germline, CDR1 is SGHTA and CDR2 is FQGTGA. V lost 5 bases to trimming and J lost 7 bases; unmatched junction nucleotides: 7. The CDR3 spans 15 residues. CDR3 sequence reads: CASSPGTSGLNEQFF. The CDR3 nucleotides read TGTGCCAGCAGCCCTGGGACTAGCGGACTGAATGAGCAGTTCTTC.

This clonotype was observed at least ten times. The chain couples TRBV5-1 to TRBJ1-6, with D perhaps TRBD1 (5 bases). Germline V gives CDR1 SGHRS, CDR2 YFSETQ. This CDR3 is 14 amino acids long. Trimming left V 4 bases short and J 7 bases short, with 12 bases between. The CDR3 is CASSIDRGNSPLHF. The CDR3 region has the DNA TGCGCCAGCAGCATCGACAGAGGGAATTCACCCCTCCACTTT. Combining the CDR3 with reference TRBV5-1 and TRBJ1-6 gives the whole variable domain KAGVTQTPRYLIKTRGQQVTLSCSPISGHRSVSWYQQTPGQGLQFLFEYFSETQRNKGNFPGRFSGRQFSNSRSEMNVSTLELGDSALYLCASSIDRGNSPLHFGNGTRLTVT.

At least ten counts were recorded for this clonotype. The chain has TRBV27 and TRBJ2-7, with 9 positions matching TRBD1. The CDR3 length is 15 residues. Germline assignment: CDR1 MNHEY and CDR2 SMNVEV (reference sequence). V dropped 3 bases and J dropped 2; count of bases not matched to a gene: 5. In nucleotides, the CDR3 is TGTGCCAGCAGTTTCCTGGGACAGGGTACCTACGAGCAGTACTTC. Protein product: CASSFLGQGTYEQYF.

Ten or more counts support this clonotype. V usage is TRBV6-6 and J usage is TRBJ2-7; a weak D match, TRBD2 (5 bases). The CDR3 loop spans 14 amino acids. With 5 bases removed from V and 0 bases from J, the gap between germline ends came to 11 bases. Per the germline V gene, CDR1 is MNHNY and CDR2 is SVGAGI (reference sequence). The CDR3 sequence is CASSKTGSSYEQYF. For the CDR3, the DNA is TGTGCCAGCAGTAAAACGGGGAGCTCCTACGAGCAGTACTTC.

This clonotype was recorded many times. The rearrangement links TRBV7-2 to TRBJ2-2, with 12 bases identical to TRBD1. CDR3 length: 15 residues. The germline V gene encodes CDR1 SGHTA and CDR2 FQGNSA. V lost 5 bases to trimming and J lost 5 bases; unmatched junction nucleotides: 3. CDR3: CASSRDRGLTGELFF. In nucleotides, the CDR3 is TGTGCCAGCAGCAGGGACAGGGGGCTAACCGGGGAGCTGTTTTTT. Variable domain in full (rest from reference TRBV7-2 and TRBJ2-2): GAGVSQSPSNKVTEKGKDVELRCDPISGHTALYWYRQSLGQGLEFLIYFQGNSAPDKSGLPSDRFSAERTGGSVSTLTIQRTQQEDSAVYLCASSRDRGLTGELFFGEGSRLTVL.

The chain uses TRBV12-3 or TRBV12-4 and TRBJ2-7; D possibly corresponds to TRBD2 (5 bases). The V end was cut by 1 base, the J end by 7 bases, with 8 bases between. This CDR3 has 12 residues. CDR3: CASSLGPGEQYF. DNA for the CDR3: TGTGCCAGCAGTTTAGGACCGGGGGAGCAGTACTTC.

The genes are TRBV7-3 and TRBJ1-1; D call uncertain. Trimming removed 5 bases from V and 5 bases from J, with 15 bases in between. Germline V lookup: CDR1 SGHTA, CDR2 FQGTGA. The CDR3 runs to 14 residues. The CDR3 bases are TGTGCCAGCAGCCCCTCCTCCCTCGGGACTGAAGCTTTCTTT. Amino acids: CASSPSSLGTEAFF.

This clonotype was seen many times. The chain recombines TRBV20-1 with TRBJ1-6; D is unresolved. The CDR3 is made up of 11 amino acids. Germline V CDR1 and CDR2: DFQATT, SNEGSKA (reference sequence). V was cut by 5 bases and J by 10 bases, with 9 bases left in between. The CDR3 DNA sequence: TGCAGTGCTGAATTAGGGTCACCCCTCCACTTT. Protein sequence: CSAELGSPLHF.

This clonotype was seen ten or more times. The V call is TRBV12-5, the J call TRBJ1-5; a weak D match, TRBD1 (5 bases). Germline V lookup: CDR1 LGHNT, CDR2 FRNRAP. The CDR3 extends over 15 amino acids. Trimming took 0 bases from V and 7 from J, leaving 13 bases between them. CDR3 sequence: CASGLVPQGTQPQHF. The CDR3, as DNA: TGTGCTAGTGGTTTGGTACCCCAGGGTACGCAGCCCCAGCATTTT.